This T cell receptor beta chain was identified in a study of long-term antiretroviral therapy in people with HIV. This CDR3 comprises 13 residues. Germline assignment: CDR1 SGHVS and CDR2 FQNEAQ. The assay used was immunoSEQ (version v3.0), run at survey level. A per-sample goal of roughly 40,000-55,000 T-cell genomes was targeted by sequencing. Profiled with immunoSEQ multiplex PCR; TCRdb holds only in-frame clones, not every one. The sample contains 30,000 to 40,000 clones, 70% to 80% of which appear only once. Findings and limits, study-wide: Investigators report no available data on ART adherence, viral resistance or therapy changes. Diversity increased after ART yet remained lower than in transplant donor controls. Specimen acquisition occurred between the mid-2000s and the late 2010s, potentially under older ART regimens.

With regard to this clone: The antigen is not known. One end of the junction is discordant with germline, which a read error may explain.

The clonotype originates from a woman between 50 and 59 years old with HIV. This specimen consisted of unsorted PBMCs, obtained 2 years after starting antiretroviral therapy. The V and J genes are TRBV7-8 and TRBJ2-1; tentatively, D is TRBD1 (6 bases). The DNA for the CDR3 is TGTGCCAGCCGCTTCGGACAGTACAATGAGCAGTTCTTC. Translated, it gives CASRFGQYNEQFF.